Here is one TCR beta chain with its context. Antigen unknown. Libraries were prepared by immunoSEQ multiplex PCR; TCRdb keeps only in-frame clonotypes and omits some of them. The table has 13,000 or so clones, around 76% seen once. Trimming removed 4 bases from V and 6 bases from J; junction bases left unmatched: 13. The CDR3 spans 15 residues. CDR1 and CDR2 from the germline V gene are GTSNPN and SVGIG (reference sequence). This entry is derived from a study of tumor-infiltrating lymphocytes in localized non-small cell lung cancer. Study-level information: Patients included smokers and never-smokers with various histologies, some sampled after neoadjuvant chemotherapy. Study conclusions and caveats: Immunotypes IM1 and IM2 had similar TCR-derived T-cell fractions. Higher tumor T cell infiltration than in uninvolved lung was supported by TCRbeta sequencing. Not all patients were TCR sequenced, owing to tissue quantity.

The TCR comes from a human donor with non-small cell lung cancer. V and J are TRBV30 and TRBJ2-3; 7 positions agree with TRBD2. Material for sequencing was uninvolved lung tissue not adjacent to the tumor. The CDR3: CAWTSGDLRGDTQYF. CDR3 DNA: TGTGCCTGGACAAGCGGGGACCTGCGGGGGGATACGCAGTATTTT.